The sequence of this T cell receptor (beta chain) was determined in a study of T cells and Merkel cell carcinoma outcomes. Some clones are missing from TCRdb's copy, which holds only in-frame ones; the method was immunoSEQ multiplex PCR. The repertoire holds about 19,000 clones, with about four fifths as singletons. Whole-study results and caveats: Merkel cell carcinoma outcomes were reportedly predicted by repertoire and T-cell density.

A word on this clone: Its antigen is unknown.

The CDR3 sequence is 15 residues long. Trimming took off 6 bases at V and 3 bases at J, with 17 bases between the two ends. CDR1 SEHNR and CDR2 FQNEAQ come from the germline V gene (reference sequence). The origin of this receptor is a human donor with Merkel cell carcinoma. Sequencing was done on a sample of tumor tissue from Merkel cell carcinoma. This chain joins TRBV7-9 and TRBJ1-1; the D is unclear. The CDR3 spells CASSPPGWMDTEAFF. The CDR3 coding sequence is TGTGCCAGCAGTCCCCCGGGGTGGATGGACACTGAAGCTTTCTTT.